Shown below are 8 T cell receptor beta chains from a single sample sequenced in a study of control samples from healthy donors and cancer patients. Only in-frame clones appear in the TCRdb table, and some are missing; sequencing was by immunoSEQ multiplex PCR. Of about 40,000 clones listed, around nine tenths are singletons. The specimen sequenced was blood. Source of these receptors: a woman in her 50s in good health.

The chain employs TRBV28 and TRBJ1-5; 12 bases map to TRBD1. Germline values: CDR1 MDHEN, CDR2 SYDVKM. This CDR3 spans 14 amino acids. V was pared by 6 bases and J by 10 bases, with 7 bases of the junction left unmatched. The CDR3 nucleotides are TGTGCCAGCAGGCTTCCGGGACAGGGGGCTCCCCAGCATTTT. It yields the protein CASRLPGQGAPQHF.

This clone was found once. The genes are TRBV11-2 and TRBJ1-2; no definite D call. With 1 base removed from V and 6 bases from J, the gap between germline ends came to 12 bases. Germline V gives CDR1 SGHAT, CDR2 FQNNGV. The CDR3 is 14 amino acids. For the CDR3, the DNA is TGTGCCAGCAGCTTAGTAGTTAGGGATAATGGCTACACCTTC. Translating gives CASSLVVRDNGYTF.

The V gene is TRBV11-2, the J gene TRBJ2-7, with no clear D. The CDR3 spans 13 residues. Deletions cut 5 bases from V and 9 bases from J, with 17 bases between. Germline V gene sequence: CDR1 SGHAT, CDR2 FQNNGV. CDR3 region: CASSLNFVQPQYF. The CDR3 DNA follows: TGTGCCAGCAGCCTGAATTTTGTGCAGCCGCAGTACTTC. The variable domain in full, completed from reference TRBV11-2 and TRBJ2-7, reads EAGVAQSPRYKIIEKRQSVAFWCNPISGHATLYWYQQILGQGPKLLIQFQNNGVVDDSQLPKDRFSAERLKGVDSTLKIQPAKLEDSAVYLCASSLNFVQPQYFGPGTRLTVT.

The CDR3 reads CASGQGGEKLFF. Written as DNA, the CDR3 is TGTGCCAGCGGACAGGGGGGCGAAAAACTGTTTTTT. The chain carries TRBV7-9 and TRBJ1-4; the match to TRBD1 covers 10 bases. The germline CDR1 and CDR2 sequences are SEHNR and FQNEAQ (reference sequence). The CDR3 has 12 amino acids. After removal of 8 bases from V and 8 bases from J, the junction contained 2 bases not matched to a gene.

The chain employs TRBV4-3 and TRBJ1-2; no clear D gene. The CDR3 spans 13 residues. Germline values: CDR1 LGHNA, CDR2 YSLEER. With 0 bases removed from V and 8 bases from J, the gap between germline ends came to 10 bases. CDR3 nucleotide sequence: TGCGCCAGCAGCCAAGACCAGAGAGGGGGCTACACCTTC. As protein: CASSQDQRGGYTF.

The chain carries TRBV4-1 and TRBJ1-4; D is unclear. Germline CDR1 MGHRA, CDR2 YSYEKL. V gave up 5 bases and J gave up 0 bases, with 10 bases separating them. This CDR3 is 15 amino acids long. The CDR3 is CASSSRGATNEKLFF. The CDR3 DNA reads as TGCGCCAGCAGCTCCCGGGGAGCAACTAATGAAAAACTGTTTTTT.

V and J are TRBV4-3 and TRBJ1-6; D is uncertain. V was cut by 1 base and J by 10 bases, with 8 bases left in between. The germline CDR1 and CDR2 sequences are LGHNA and YSLEER. The CDR3 covers 13 residues. CDR3 coding DNA: TGCGCCAGCAGCCAAGCATTCAACTCACCCCTCCACTTT. Amino acids: CASSQAFNSPLHF.

The genes are TRBV4-3 and TRBJ1-3; D call uncertain. This CDR3 has 12 residues. Deletions cut 2 bases from V and 4 bases from J, with 3 bases between. In germline, CDR1 is LGHNA, CDR2 YSLEER. CDR3 loop: CASSQQGNTIYF. CDR3 coding DNA: TGCGCCAGCAGCCAACAGGGAAACACCATATATTTT.